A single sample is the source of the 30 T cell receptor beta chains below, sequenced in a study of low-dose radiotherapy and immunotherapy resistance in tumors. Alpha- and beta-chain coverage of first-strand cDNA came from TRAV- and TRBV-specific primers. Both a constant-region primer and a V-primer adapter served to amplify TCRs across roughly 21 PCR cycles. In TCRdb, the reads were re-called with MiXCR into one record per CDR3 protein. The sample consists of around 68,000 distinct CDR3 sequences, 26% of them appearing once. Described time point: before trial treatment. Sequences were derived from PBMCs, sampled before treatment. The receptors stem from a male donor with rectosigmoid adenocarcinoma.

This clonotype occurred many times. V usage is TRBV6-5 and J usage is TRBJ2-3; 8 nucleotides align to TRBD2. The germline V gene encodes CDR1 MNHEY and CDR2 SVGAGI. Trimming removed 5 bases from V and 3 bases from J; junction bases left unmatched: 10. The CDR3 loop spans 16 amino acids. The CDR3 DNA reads TGTGCCAGCAGTCCTACCACTAGCGGTCGGACAGATACGCAGTATTTT. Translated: CASSPTTSGRTDTQYF.

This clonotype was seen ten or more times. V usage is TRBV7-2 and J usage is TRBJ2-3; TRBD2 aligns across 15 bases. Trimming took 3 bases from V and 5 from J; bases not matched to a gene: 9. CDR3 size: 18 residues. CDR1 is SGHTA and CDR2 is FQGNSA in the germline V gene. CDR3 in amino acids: CASSFKRTSGRGGDTQYF. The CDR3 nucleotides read TGTGCCAGCAGCTTTAAGAGGACTAGCGGGAGGGGTGGAGATACGCAGTATTTT. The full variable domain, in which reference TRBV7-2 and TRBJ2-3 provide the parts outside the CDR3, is GAGVSQSPSNKVTEKGKDVELRCDPISGHTALYWYRQSLGQGLEFLIYFQGNSAPDKSGLPSDRFSAERTGGSVSTLTIQRTQQEDSAVYLCASSFKRTSGRGGDTQYFGPGTRLTVL.

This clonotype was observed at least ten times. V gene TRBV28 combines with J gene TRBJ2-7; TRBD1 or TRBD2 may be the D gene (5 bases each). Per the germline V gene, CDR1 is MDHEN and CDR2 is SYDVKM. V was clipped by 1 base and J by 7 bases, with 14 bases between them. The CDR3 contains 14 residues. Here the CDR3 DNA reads TGTGCCAGCAGTTTATACGCAGGGACGAGGGAGCAGTACTTC. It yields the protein CASSLYAGTREQYF.

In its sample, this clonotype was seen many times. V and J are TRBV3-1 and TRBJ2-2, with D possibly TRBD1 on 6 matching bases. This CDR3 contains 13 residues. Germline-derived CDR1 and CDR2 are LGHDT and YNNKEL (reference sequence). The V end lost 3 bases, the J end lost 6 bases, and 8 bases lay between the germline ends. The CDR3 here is CASSQTGPGELFF. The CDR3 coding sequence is TGTGCCAGCAGCCAGACAGGTCCCGGGGAGCTGTTTTTT.

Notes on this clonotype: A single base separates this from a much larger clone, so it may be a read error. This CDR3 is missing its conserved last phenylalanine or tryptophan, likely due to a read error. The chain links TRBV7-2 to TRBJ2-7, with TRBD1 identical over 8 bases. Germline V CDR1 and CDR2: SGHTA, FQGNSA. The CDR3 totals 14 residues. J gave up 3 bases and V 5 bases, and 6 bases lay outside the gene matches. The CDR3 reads CASSPGQASYEQYS. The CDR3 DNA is TGTGCCAGCAGCCCGGGACAGGCCAGCTACGAGCAGTACTCC.

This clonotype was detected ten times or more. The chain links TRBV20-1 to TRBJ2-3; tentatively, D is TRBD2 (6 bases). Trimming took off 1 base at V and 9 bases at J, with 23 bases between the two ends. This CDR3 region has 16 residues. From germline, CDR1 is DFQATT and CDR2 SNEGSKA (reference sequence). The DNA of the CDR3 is TGCAGTGCTAGAGGACCCGGGACTCCACTTTTAACCACGCAGTATTTT. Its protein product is CSARGPGTPLLTTQYF.

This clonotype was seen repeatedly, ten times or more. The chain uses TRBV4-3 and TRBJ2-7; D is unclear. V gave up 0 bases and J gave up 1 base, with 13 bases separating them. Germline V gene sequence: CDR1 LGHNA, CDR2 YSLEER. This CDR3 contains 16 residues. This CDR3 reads CASSQDMGHGSYEQYF. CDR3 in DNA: TGCGCCAGCAGCCAAGATATGGGCCACGGTTCCTACGAGCAGTACTTC.

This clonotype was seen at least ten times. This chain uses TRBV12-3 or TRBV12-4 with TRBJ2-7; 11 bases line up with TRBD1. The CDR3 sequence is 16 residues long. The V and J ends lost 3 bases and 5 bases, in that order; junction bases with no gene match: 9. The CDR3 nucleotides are TGTGCCAGCAGTTTGGGACAGGGGGGCGAATGGGACGAGCAGTACTTC. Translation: CASSLGQGGEWDEQYF.

The CDR3 sequence is CASRADNTRHYEQYF. The CDR3 nucleotides are TGTGCCAGCAGGGCGGACAACACGAGGCACTACGAGCAGTACTTC. J is TRBJ2-7 and V is TRBV28; TRBD1 is a possible D gene (5 bases). The V end lost 6 bases, the J end lost 3 bases, and 18 bases lay between the germline ends. The CDR3 consists of 15 residues. Germline V lookup: CDR1 MDHEN, CDR2 SYDVKM.

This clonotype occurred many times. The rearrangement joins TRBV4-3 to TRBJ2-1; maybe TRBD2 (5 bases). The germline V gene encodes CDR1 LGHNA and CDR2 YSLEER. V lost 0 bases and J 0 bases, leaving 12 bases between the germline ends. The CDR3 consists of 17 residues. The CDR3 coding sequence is TGCGCCAGCAGCCAAGAGCTTGCGGGCTTCTCCTACAATGAGCAGTTCTTC. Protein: CASSQELAGFSYNEQFF.

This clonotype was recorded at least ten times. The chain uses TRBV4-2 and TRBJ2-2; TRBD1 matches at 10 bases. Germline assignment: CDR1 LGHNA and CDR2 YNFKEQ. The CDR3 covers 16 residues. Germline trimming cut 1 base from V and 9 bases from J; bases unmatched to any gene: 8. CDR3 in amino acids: CASSQGRTGGYRELFF. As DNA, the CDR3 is TGTGCCAGCAGCCAAGGTCGGACAGGGGGATATCGGGAGCTGTTTTTT.

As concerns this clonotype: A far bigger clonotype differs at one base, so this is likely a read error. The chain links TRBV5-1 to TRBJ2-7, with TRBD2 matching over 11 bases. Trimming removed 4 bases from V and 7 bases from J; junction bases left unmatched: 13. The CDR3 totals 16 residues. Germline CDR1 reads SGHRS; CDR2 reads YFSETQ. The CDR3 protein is CASSHGLAGSYNEQYF. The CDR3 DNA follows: TGCGCCAGCAGCCACGGACTAGCGGGCTCCTACAATGAGCAGTACTTC. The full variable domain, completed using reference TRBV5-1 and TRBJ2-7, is KAGVTQTPRYLIKTRGQQVTLSCSPISGHRSVSWYQQTPGQGLQFLFEYFSETQRNKGNFPGRFSGRQFSNSRSEMNVSTLELGDSALYLCASSHGLAGSYNEQYFGPGTRLTVT.

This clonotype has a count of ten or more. The CDR3 DNA reads as TGTGCCAGCACCTCTAGCGGGAGTGCAGATACGCAGTATTTT. Its protein product is CASTSSGSADTQYF. The V call is TRBV6-5, the J call TRBJ2-3, with 10 bases fitting TRBD2. CDR1 is MNHEY and CDR2 is SVGAGI in the germline V gene. The CDR3 has 14 residues. Losses at the gene ends were 7 bases for V and 4 bases for J; bases not matched to a gene: 5.

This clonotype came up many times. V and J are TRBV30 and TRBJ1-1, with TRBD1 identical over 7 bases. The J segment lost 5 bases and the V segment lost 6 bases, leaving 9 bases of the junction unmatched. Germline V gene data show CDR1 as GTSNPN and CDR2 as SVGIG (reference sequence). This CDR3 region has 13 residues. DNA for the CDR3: TGTGCCTGTAAAGACAGGGCGAGAACTGAAGCTTTCTTT. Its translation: CACKDRARTEAFF.

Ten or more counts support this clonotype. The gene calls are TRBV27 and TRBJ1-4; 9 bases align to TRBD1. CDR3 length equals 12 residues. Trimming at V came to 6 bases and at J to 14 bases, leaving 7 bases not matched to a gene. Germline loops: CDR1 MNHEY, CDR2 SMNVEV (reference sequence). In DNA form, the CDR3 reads TGTGCCAGCAGAACAGGGGGCGTTCCCCTGTTTTTT. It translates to CASRTGGVPLFF.

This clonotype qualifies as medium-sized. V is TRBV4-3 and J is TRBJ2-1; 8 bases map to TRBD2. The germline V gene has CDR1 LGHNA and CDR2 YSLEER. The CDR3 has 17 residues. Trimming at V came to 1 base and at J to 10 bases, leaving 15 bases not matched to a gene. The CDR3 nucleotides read TGCGCCAGCAGCCAAGGCCCGGCGGTTAGCGGGACTAGGGAGCAGTTCTTC. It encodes CASSQGPAVSGTREQFF.

The CDR3 nucleotides are TGTGCCAGCAGCTCAAGGGGCCCAGATACGCAGTATTTT. Amino acid sequence: CASSSRGPDTQYF. The J gene is TRBJ2-3, the V gene TRBV7-9, with a possible D match to TRBD1 (5 bases). The CDR3 contains 13 residues. Trimming pared 4 bases from V and 4 bases from J, leaving 9 bases between. Germline CDR1 reads SEHNR; CDR2 reads FQNEAQ (reference sequence).

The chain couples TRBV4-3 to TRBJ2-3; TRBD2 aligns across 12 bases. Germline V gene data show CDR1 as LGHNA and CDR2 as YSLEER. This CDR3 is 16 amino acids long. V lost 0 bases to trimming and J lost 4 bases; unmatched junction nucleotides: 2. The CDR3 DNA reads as TGCGCCAGCAGCCAAGATCTAGCGGGGGGGCCAGATACGCAGTATTTT. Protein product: CASSQDLAGGPDTQYF.

CDR3 amino acids: CASTPGTANYGYTF. CDR3 DNA: TGTGCCAGCACCCCCGGGACCGCAAACTATGGCTACACCTTC. V gene TRBV28 combines with J gene TRBJ1-2; D perhaps matches TRBD1 (5 bases). The V and J ends lost 7 bases and 2 bases respectively, with 14 bases between them. This CDR3 has 14 residues. Germline V lookup: CDR1 MDHEN, CDR2 SYDVKM.

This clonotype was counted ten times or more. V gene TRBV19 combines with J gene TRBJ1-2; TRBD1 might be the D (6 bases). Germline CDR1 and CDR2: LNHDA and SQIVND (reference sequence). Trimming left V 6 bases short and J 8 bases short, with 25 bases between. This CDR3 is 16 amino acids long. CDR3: CASSITWATGREGYTF. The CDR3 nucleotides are TGTGCCAGTAGCATCACCTGGGCTACAGGGAGAGAGGGCTACACCTTC.

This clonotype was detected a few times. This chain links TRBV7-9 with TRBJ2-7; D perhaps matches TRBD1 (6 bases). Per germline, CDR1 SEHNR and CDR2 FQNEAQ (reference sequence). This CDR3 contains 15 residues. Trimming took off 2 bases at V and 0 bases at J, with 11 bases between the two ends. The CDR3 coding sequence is TGTGCCAGCAGCTTACGTGGGGACAACTCCTACGAGCAGTACTTC. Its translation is CASSLRGDNSYEQYF.

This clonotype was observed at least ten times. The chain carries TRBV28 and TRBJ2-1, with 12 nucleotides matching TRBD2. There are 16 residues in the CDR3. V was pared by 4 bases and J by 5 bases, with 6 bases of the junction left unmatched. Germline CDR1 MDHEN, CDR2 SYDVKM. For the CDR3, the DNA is TGTGCCAGCAGTTCTCCGACTAGCGGGAGTGACAATGAGCAGTTCTTC. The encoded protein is CASSSPTSGSDNEQFF.

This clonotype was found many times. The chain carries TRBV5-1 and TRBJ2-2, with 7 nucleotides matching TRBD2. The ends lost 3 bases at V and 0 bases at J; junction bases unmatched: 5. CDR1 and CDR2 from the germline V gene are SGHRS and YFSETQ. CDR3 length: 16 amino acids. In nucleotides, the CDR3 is TGCGCCAGCAGCTCGAAGCGGGGCTCGAACACCGGGGAGCTGTTTTTT. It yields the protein CASSSKRGSNTGELFF.

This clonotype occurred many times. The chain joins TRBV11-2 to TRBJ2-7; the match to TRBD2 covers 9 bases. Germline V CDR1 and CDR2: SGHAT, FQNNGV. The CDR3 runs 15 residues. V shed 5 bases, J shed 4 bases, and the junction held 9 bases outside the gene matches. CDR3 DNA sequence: TGTGCCAGCAGCCCACAGAGGACTAGCGCTTACGAGCAGTACTTC. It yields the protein CASSPQRTSAYEQYF.

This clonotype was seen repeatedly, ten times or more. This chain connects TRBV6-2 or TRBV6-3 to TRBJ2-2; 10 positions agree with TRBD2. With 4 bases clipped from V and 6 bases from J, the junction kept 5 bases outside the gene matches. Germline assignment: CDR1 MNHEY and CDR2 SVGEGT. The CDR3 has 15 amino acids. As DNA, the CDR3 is TGTGCCAGCAGTTTGAAGCGGGGGGGCTCCGGGGAGCTGTTTTTT. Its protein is CASSLKRGGSGELFF.

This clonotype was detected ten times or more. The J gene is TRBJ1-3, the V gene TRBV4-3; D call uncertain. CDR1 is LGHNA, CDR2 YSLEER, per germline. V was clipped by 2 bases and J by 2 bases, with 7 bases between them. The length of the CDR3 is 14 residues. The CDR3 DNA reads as TGCGCCAGCAGCCAAAGCACTCCTGGAAACACCATATATTTT. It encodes CASSQSTPGNTIYF.

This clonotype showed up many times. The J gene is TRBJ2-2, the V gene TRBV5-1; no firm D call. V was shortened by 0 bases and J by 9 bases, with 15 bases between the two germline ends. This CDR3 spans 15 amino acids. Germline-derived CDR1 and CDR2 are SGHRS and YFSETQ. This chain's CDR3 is CASSLDDLSPRELFF. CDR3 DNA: TGCGCCAGCAGCTTGGATGACCTTTCTCCCAGGGAGCTGTTTTTT.

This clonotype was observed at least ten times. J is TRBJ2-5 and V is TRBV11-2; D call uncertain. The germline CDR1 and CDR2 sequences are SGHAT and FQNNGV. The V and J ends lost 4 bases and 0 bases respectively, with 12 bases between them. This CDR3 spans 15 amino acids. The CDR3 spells CASSSVGGHQETQYF. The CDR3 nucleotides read TGTGCCAGCAGCTCGGTTGGTGGCCACCAAGAGACCCAGTACTTC.

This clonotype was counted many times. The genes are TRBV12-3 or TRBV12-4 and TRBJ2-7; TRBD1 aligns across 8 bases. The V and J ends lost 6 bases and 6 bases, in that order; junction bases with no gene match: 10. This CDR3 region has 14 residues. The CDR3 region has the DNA TGTGCCAGCAGGGACGGGACAGGTCGTAGCGAGCAGTACTTC. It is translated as CASRDGTGRSEQYF.

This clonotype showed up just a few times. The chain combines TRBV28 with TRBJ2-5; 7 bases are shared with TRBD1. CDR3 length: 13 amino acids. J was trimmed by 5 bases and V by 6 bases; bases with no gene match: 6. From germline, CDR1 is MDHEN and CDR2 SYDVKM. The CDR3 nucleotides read TGTGCCAGCAGCCCAGGGGGTCGCGAGACCCAGTACTTC. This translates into CASSPGGRETQYF.